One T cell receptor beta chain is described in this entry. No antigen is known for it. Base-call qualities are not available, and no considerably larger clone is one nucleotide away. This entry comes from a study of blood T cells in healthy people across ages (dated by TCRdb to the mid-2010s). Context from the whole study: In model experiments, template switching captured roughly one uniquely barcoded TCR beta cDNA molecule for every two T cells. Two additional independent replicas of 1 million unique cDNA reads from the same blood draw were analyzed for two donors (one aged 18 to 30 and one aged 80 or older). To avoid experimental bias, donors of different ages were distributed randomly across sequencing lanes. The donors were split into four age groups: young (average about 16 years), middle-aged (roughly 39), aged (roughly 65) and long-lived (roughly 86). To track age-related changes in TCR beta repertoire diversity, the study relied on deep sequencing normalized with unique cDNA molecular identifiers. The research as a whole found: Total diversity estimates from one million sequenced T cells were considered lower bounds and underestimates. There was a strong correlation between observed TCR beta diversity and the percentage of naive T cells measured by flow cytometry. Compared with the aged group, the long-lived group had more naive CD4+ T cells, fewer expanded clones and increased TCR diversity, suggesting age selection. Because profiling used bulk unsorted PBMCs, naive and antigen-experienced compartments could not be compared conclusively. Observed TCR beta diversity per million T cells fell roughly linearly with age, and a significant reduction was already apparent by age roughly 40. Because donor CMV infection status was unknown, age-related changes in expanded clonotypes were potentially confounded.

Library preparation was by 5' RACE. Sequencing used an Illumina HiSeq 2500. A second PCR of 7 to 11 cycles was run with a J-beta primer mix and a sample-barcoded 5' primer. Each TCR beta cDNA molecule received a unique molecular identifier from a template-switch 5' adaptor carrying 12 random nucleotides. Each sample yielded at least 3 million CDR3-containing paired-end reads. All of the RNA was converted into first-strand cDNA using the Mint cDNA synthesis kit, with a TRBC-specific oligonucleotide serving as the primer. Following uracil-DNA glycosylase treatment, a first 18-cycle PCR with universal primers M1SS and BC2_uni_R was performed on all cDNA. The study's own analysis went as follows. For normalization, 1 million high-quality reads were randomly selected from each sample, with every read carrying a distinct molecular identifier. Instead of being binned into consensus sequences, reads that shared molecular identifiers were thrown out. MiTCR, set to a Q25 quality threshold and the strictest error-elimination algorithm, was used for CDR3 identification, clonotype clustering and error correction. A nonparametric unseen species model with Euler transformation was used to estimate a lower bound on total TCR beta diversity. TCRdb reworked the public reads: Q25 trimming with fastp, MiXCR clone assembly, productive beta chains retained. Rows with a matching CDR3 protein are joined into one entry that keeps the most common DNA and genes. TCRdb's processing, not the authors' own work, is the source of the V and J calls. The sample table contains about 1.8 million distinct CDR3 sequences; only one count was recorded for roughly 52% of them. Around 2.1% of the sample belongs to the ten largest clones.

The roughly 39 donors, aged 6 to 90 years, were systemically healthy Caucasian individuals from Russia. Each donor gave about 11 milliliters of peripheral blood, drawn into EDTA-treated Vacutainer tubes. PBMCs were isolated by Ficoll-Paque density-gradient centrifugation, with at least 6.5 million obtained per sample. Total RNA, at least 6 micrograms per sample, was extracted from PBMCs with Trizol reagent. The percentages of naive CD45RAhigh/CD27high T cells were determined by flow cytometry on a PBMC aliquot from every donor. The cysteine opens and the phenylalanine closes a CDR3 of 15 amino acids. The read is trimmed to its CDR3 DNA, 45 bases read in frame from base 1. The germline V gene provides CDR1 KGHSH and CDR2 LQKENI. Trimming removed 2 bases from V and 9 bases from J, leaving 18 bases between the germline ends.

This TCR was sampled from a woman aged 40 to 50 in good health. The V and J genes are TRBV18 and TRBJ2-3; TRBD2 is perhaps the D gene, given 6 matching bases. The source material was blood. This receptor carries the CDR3 CASSPGNWEAPTQYF. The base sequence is TGTGCCAGCTCACCAGGGAATTGGGAGGCCCCCACGCAGTATTTT.